The T cell receptor beta chain described here comes from a study of cytomegalovirus exposure and HLA in healthy donors (dated by TCRdb to about 2017). About the study as a whole: An earlier analysis of approximately 640 of the donors reported about 250 Gb of sequence data and some 120 million unique TCR beta sequences from 190 million or so T cells. Around 320 gigabases of sequencing data and some 85 million unique TCR sequences were included in an early release covering over 600 HLA-typed donors. Among the roughly 390 genotyped donors, approximately 76% belonged to the genetic ancestry cluster associated with self-reported Caucasian donors. The study was designed to test whether signatures of past pathogen exposure could be identified by cataloging public T cell receptors. The T cell repertoires of several hundred subjects were profiled by immunosequencing and related to cytomegalovirus serostatus. In addition to the first cohort of roughly 670 subjects, a separate validation cohort of under 150 different subjects was used. To predict cytomegalovirus infection status, the study brought together high-throughput TCR immunosequencing, statistical association of individual TCRs with disease status, and machine learning. A later analysis re-analyzed previously published TCR beta repertoires from 500 to 700 donors and added high-resolution HLA genotyping to study TCR occurrence patterns. The later analysis used no new phenotypic data to find candidate immune exposures, relying instead on TCR beta sequences and their occurrence across donors. In an earlier analysis of about 590 of the donors, high-throughput TCR beta sequencing was used to judge whether each TCR beta V gene segment behaved as functional or pseudogenic. Donor age, sex, ethnicity and CMV serostatus were compiled alongside the repertoire data. Genome-wide SNP genotypes for about three fifths of the roughly 670 donors were used in a later genetic analysis, which treated that subset as a discovery cohort. Every repertoire in the discovery cohort had been generated on one and the same sequencing platform. HLA typing included class I and class II loci at four-digit resolution. The number of donors typed differed by locus, with roughly 620-640 for A, B, C, DRB1 and DQB1, 522 for DQA1, 600 to 610 for DPA1, and around 430 for DPB1. Because of strong linkage in the cohort, five DR-DQ haplotypes were treated as single units for association and clustering. Among approximately 370 genotyped donors of the cohort, an average of approximately 200,000 unique TCR beta nucleotide sequences was sequenced per donor, of which about 20% were non-productive.

Notes on this clone: The target of this receptor is not known. Base qualities are not at hand, and no much larger clone is one base apart. The sample has other DNA sequences that encode this CDR3 too.

Library preparation used the immunoSEQ multiplex PCR assay. For the multiplex PCR, a mixture combining 60 forward primers for TCR Vbeta segments and 13 reverse primers for TCR Jbeta segments was used. Amplification of the CDR3 region of rearranged TCR beta genes was performed with a multiplex PCR assay on genomic DNA. The amplified TCR beta libraries were sequenced on the Illumina HiSeq System as 87-base-pair reads. The original pipeline was this. Across the 500 to 750 repertoires, a later analysis counted some 80 million unique TCR beta chains, 8.5 million to 12 million of which were shared by at least two donors. A nearest-neighbor algorithm error-corrected the raw reads and collapsed the reads into unique sequences, merging closely related sequences to remove PCR and sequencing errors. Alignment of CDR3 sequences to IMGT reference sequences was used to assign V, D and J gene segments. For a sequence to be retained, a match of at least six nucleotides to both a V gene segment and a J gene segment was required. A rearrangement counted as productive if the CDR3 had no stop codons and remained in frame with V and J, and every other rearrangement counted as non-productive. Following IMGT convention, CDR3 was defined as the stretch from the second conserved V-encoded cysteine to the conserved J-encoded phenylalanine. The earlier analysis of about 590 of the donors excluded sequences that lacked an unambiguous match to a single V gene segment. In an earlier analysis of several hundred of the donors, V segments were called functional above 56.7% productive rearrangements and were called segregating when the between-donor standard deviation exceeded 5%. A statistical classification framework was developed to diagnose cytomegalovirus status using the catalog of TCR beta chain sequences. In a later analysis, TCR nucleotide sequences were compared against IMGT/GENE-DB human TR gene sequences so that V and J genes could be assigned. In a later analysis, CDR3 sequences and most-parsimonious VDJ recombination scenarios were assigned using the TCRdist pipeline. In a later analysis, each TCR beta chain was defined by its CDR3 amino acid sequence together with its V-gene family, and reads lacking a unique V-gene family were excluded. To address suspected cross-contamination and a sequencing artifact, a later analysis removed 592 highly shared, low-generation-probability nucleotide sequences. A later analysis calculated a clonal expansion index for each public chain from normalized within-repertoire ranks of inferred template counts. In a later analysis, generation probabilities were computed with a VDJ recombination model fitted to out-of-frame rearrangements, and the resulting probabilities were checked against IGoR. Hypergeometric tests were used in a later analysis to score TCR-TCR, TCR-HLA and TCR-CMV co-occurrence, with a repertoire-size bias correction applied to the TCR pairs. A later analysis estimated false discovery rates by permuting HLA or CMV assignments 20 times. In a later analysis, co-occurring TCRs were grouped using DBSCAN, and TCRdist sequence similarity was added for clustering within HLA-allele-positive subsets. For co-occurrence clustering, repertoires with fewer than 30,000 or more than 120,000 public chains were excluded, along with five or six repertoires with anomalous nucleotide sharing. TCRdb retrieved this table from immuneACCESS and kept in-frame rearrangements only. Not all clones are present; in checked studies, unresolved V genes account for under half, and no reason is known for the remainder. D and trimming come from the DNA, and the V and J calls and clone size come from that table. The sample includes about 280,000 clones, with 80% to 90% observed a single time. Less than 2.5% of the sample goes to the ten largest clones.

Results the study describes overall, beyond this receptor: Linkage disequilibrium might explain the correlated functional status among segregating V segments, but an unknown experimental factor could not be ruled out. Most CMV-associated TCR beta chains appeared to be HLA-restricted in a later analysis, and the HLA associations seemed to be driven largely by CMV exposure. The only immune exposure information available for the cohort was CMV serostatus. In a later analysis, several top co-occurrence clusters were reported to appear linked to parvovirus B19, influenza, CMV and Epstein-Barr virus. A later analysis found that HLA-associated TCR beta chains were more clonally expanded and had lower generation probabilities than equally common non-associated chains. A total of 150 or so TCR beta chains were listed by the study as associated with cytomegalovirus. Specific HLA alleles were associated with 15,000 to 20,000 TCR beta sequences at a false discovery rate of 0.05 in a later analysis. Because HLA typing was unavailable for some donors at each locus, only the typed subset was used in association tests. Compared with the roughly 720-donor mean, donors in an Asian-associated ancestry cluster had fewer N-insertions in productive TCRs, according to a later genetic analysis. While some public TCRs were present in many individuals, most TCR sequences turned up only very rarely across donors. A cluster of highly shared sequence variants was judged likely to be a technical artifact of the sequencing pipeline. The presence/absence analyses assumed that sequencing depth was roughly uniform across donors, and that assumption may not be true. In a later genetic analysis, a missense DCLRE1C variant was associated with V-gene and J-gene trimming of TCR beta chains, and the association was replicated in an independent cohort. According to a later analysis, TCR association rates differed among HLA loci, with DRB1 alleles showing the most associated TCRs and HLA-C alleles showing the fewest. Only TCR beta chains were sequenced in this cohort, and the absence of alpha or paired-chain data limited detectable features. The classifier was reported to diagnose cytomegalovirus status with high specificity and sensitivity in both the original and validation cohorts. When HLA alleles, especially DR and DQ, strongly co-occurred, attributing TCR associations to individual alleles was difficult. According to the authors, the approach could potentially be generalized to other disease states and immunological phenotypes. Broadly in line with IMGT annotations, most TCR beta V segments showed up in productive rearrangements about 87% or about 30% of the time in an earlier analysis of approximately 640 of the donors. Over 15 rarely observed V segments, including chromosome 9 orphons, were excluded from the earlier analysis of 550 to 700 of the donors because counts were too low. Three of the identified cytomegalovirus-associated TCR beta chains were confirmed in vitro to be specific for cytomegalovirus antigens. A further reported finding was that TCR beta sequences accurately predicted the HLA-A and HLA-B alleles for most subjects in the first cohort.

The cohort comprised some 730 healthy bone marrow donors. At the time of sampling, every cohort member was nominally healthy, though immune exposures that went unrecorded were likely present. The donor was CMV seronegative and belonged to the group of approximately 320 seronegative cohort members. A peripheral blood sample was provided by each donor, and peripheral blood mononuclear cells were used for TCR beta sequencing. Genomic DNA was extracted from the blood cell samples with the Qiagen DNeasy Blood Extraction Kit. The sequence came from a woman aged 18-29 years in good health and CMV-seronegative. Specimen: PBMCs.

The bases are TGCGCCAGCAGTGGAGGGAGCACAGATACGCAGTATTTT. It translates as CASSGGSTDTQYF. This sequence uses TRBV5-1 and TRBJ2-3; tentative D gene TRBD2, with 6 bases matching. Cut back by 5 bases and 0 bases, the V and J ends lie 7 bases apart. Counted from cysteine to phenylalanine, this CDR3 has 13 amino acids. Only CDR3 DNA remains: 39 bases, in frame from the first base. CDR1 SGHRS and CDR2 YFSETQ are derived from the germline V gene.